One T cell receptor (beta chain) is described in this entry. The sample is drawn from a study of blood T cell repertoires in COVID-19. On the study more broadly: Samples of COVID-19 (acute and convalescent) were obtained from the United States, Italy and Spain.

With 8 bases clipped from V and 7 bases from J, the junction kept 12 bases outside the gene matches. The CDR3 consists of 15 residues. The germline V gene has CDR1 MNHEY and CDR2 SVGAGI. Per the authors' pipeline: The authors estimated nucleated cell counts from reference gene primer amplification. Repertoires were generated with immunoSEQ multiplex PCR, while TCRdb's copy carries only in-frame clones and drops some. D and trimming come from the DNA, and the V and J calls and clone size come from that table. The sample includes 400,000 to 550,000 clones, about 85% seen only once; the top ten take almost 2%.

The receptor was derived from a young woman with acute COVID-19. The sample consisted of PBMCs or T cells enriched from blood (not recorded which). The chain recombines TRBV6-5 with TRBJ2-1; 9 bases are shared with TRBD1. The CDR3 DNA reads as TGTGCCAGCCAATCCCCGGGACAGGGTGCGAATGAGCAGTTCTTC. Its translation is CASQSPGQGANEQFF.